Here is one TCR beta chain with its context. Its antigen is unknown. The data belong to a study of monozygotic twins with inflammatory bowel disease. With no T cell sorting beforehand, total RNA was isolated from whole blood. cDNA for each sample came from eight separate reactions. TCRdb reprocessed the 5' RACE reads; each CDR3 protein has one entry and no DNA is given. The sample totals a few hundred thousand distinct CDR3 sequences; its top ten clones hold approximately 2.8%. Per germline, CDR1 LGHDT and CDR2 YNNKEL (reference sequence). The CDR3 loop spans 15 amino acids. Notes on the study in general: Any single strong signal or clonotype tied to IBD lacked support. Lower TCRbeta diversity (inverse Simpson) was seen in IBD patients than in healthy co-twins.

Sequenced input: blood. The sequence was collected from a human donor with ulcerative colitis or Crohn's disease, or a healthy co-twin of an affected twin (not recorded which). The chain uses TRBV3-1 and TRBJ2-7; TCRdb gives TRBD2 as the D gene, but with no DNA this cannot be confirmed. This CDR3 is CASSQAGTRSYEQYF.